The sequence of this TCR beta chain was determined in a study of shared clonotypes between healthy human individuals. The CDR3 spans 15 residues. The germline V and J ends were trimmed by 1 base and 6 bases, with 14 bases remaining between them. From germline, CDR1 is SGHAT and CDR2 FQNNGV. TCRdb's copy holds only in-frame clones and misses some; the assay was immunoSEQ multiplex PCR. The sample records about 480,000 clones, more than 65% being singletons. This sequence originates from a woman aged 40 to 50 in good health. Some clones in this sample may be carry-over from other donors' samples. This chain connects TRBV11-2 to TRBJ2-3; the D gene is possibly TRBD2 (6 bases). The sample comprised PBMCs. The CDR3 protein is CASSLVAAPYDTQYF. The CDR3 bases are TGTGCCAGCAGCTTAGTAGCGGCCCCGTACGATACGCAGTATTTT.